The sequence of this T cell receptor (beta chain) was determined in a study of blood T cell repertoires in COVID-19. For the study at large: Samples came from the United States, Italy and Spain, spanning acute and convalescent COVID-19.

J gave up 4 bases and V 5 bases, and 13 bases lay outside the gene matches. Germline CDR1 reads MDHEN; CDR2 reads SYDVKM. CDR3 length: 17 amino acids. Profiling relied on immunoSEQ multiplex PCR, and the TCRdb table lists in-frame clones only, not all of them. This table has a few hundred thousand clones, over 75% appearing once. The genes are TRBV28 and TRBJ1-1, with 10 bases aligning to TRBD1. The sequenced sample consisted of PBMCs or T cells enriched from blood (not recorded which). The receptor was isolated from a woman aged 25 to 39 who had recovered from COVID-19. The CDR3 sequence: CASSISGTGDVVTEAFF. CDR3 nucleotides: TGTGCCAGCAGTATCTCCGGGACAGGGGATGTGGTCACTGAAGCTTTCTTT.